This T cell receptor beta chain was identified in a study of OX40 agonist ivuxolimab in advanced cancers. As for the study in general: Mean age 60 years, range roughly 23 to 79; about 85% male.

The data were produced by immunoSEQ multiplex PCR, yet TCRdb's version contains in-frame clones alone and is incomplete. The data show more than 55,000 clones, 65% to 90% seen once. Germline V CDR1 and CDR2: SGHDT, YYEEEE. Trimming left V 4 bases short and J 3 bases short, with 13 bases between. The CDR3 sequence is 14 residues long. V and J are TRBV5-6 and TRBJ1-2; possible D gene TRBD1, 5 bases. This specimen consisted of CD4+ or CD8+ T cells sorted from blood, obtained in a trial of the OX40 agonist ivuxolimab. The TCR originated in an adult with an advanced solid tumor such as melanoma, head and neck, liver or kidney cancer. The CDR3 nucleotides are TGTGCCAGCAGCAAAAGGGACGGCTACTATGGCTACACCTTC. It is translated as CASSKRDGYYGYTF.